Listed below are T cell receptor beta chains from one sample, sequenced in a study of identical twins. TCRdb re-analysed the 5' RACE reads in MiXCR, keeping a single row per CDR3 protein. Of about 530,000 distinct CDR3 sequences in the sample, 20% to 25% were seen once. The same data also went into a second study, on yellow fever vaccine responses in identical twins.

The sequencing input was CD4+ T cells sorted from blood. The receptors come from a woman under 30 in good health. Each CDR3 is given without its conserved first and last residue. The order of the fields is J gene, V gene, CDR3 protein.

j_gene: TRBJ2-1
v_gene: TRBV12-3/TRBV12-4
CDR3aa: ASSYARGPNEQF

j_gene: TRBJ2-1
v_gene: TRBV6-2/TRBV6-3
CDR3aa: ASSLLRRGLQAHFSYNEQF

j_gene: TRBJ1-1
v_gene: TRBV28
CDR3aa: ASSLKLLGDPEAF

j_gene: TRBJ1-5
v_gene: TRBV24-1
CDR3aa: ATSAPSGTGRHQPQH

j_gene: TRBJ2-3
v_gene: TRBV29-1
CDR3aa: SVLRGGLADTQY

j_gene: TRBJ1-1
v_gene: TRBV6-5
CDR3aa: ASSYARDRAAF

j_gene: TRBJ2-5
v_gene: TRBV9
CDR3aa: ASSVAYGQIGPQETQY

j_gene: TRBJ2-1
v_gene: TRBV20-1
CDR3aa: SAQRGHNEQF

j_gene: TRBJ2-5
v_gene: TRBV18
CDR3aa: ASSTQTDQETQY

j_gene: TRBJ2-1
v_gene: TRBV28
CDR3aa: ASSPRGRIYNEQF

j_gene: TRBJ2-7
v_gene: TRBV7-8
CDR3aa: ASSSPGLAGGYEQY

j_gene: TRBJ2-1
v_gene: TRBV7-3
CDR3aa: ASSLGLAGTTAF

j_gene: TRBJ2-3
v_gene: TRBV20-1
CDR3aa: SAIQAGGRTDTQY

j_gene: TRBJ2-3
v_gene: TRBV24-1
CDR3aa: ATSARDRGTDTQY

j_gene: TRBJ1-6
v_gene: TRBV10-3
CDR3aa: AISGGGIGNSPLH

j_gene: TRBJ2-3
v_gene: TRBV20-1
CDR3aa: SARDYSGATDTQY

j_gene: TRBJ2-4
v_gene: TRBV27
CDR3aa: ASSSPTLAKNIQY

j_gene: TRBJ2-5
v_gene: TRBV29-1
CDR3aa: SGQKETQY